A single TCR beta chain is shown here with its context. Its antigen remains unknown. This CDR3 is 15 amino acids long. Germline V CDR1 and CDR2: MDHEN, SYDVKM. V shed 3 bases and J 6 bases; nucleotides not matched to a gene: 9. Lamina propria and intraepithelial lymphocytes were released by processing graft tissue. The source of the sample is a study of graft-versus-host responses after intestinal transplantation. Profiled with immunoSEQ multiplex PCR; TCRdb holds only in-frame clones, not every one. The table records almost 15,000 clones, about two thirds of them present only once. Broader study findings: Recipient marrow contained GvH clones, some of which appeared first in ileum or blood. Some patients had graft-donor T cell macrochimerism, and their allografts showed high graft-versus-host to host-versus-graft clonal ratios.

The chain combines TRBV28 with TRBJ2-7; 9 bases agree with TRBD2. The receptor was isolated from a human patient who received an intestinal transplant, so some T cells may come from the graft donor. The material sequenced was ileum tissue, taken about 680 days after intestinal transplantation. The CDR3 bases are TGTGCCAGCAGTTTCATAAGCGGGAGGACGGCCGAGCAGTACTTC. Residues: CASSFISGRTAEQYF.